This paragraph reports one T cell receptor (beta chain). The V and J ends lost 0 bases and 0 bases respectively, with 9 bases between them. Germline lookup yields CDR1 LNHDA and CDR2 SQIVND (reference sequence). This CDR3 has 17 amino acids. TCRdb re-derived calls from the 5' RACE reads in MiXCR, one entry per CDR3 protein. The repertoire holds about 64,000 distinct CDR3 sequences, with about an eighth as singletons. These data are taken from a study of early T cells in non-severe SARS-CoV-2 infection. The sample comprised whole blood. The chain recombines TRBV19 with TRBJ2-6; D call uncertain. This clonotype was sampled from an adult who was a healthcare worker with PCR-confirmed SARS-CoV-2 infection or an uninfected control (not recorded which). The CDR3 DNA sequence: TGTGCCAGTAGTATAGATCTCAGGATCTCTGGGGCCAACGTCCTGACTTTC. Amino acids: CASSIDLRISGANVLTF.